This entry lists 25 T cell receptor beta chains sequenced from one sample in a study of CD8 T cells in ankylosing spondylitis. Antigens for these TCRs are unknown. Study-level points and caveats: For ankylosing spondylitis blood, a TCR beta motif of seven to nine highly homologous variants appeared characteristic.

TCRdb reprocessed the 5' RACE reads via MiXCR and lists one record per CDR3 protein. This sample has approximately 400,000 distinct CDR3 sequences, with roughly a sixth found just once. Input material: blood, either unsorted or a sorted T cell fraction (not recorded which). Receptors were obtained from a male donor with ankylosing spondylitis.

This clonotype has a count of ten or more. The CDR3 loop reads CSASPDIGDEQYF. CDR3 DNA: TGCAGTGCTAGTCCCGACATCGGGGACGAGCAGTACTTC. The rearrangement uses TRBV20-1 and TRBJ2-7; maybe TRBD2 (5 bases). The CDR3 spans 13 residues. Germline CDR1 and CDR2: DFQATT and SNEGSKA (reference sequence). Trimming left V 3 bases short and J 5 bases short, with 14 bases between.

In DNA, the CDR3 is TGTGCCAGCAGTCCGACAGGGACCTCTAGTCAGCCCCAGCATTTT. Translation: CASSPTGTSSQPQHF. V is TRBV2 and J is TRBJ1-5; 7 bases align to TRBD1. This CDR3 has 15 residues. Germline trimming cut 5 bases from V and 6 bases from J; bases unmatched to any gene: 10. CDR1 SNHLY and CDR2 FYNNEI come from the germline V gene.

This clonotype appeared a few times. The DNA of the CDR3 is TGTGCCGCCAGAGGGGCAGGGATGTACGAGCAGTACTTC. Amino acid sequence: CAARGAGMYEQYF. The chain recombines TRBV19 with TRBJ2-7; either TRBD1 or TRBD2 may supply D (5 bases each). This CDR3 has 13 amino acids. CDR1 and CDR2 (germline): LNHDA, SQIVND (reference sequence). V gave up 11 bases and J gave up 4 bases, with 18 bases separating them. Based on the CDR3 plus reference TRBV19 and TRBJ2-7, the full variable domain is DGGITQSPKYLFRKEGQNVTLSCEQNLNHDAMYWYRQDPGQGLRLIYYSQIVNDFQKGDIAEGYSVSREKKESFPLTVTSAQKNPTAFYLCAARGAGMYEQYFGPGTRLTVT.

This clonotype has just a few counts. The chain has TRBV27 and TRBJ1-2; TRBD1 is a possible D gene (6 bases). The CDR3 length is 14 residues. CDR1 and CDR2 from the germline V gene are MNHEY and SMNVEV (reference sequence). Trimming cost V 1 base and J 8 bases, with 14 bases left between them. The CDR3 loop is CASSLWGREGGYTF. The CDR3 DNA reads as TGTGCCAGCAGTTTATGGGGGCGGGAAGGCGGCTACACCTTC.

This clonotype occurred a few times. This rearrangement joins TRBV7-9 to TRBJ1-3, with no clear D. The germline gives CDR1 SEHNR, CDR2 FQNEAQ (reference sequence). This CDR3 spans 15 amino acids. With 5 bases removed from V and 1 base from J, the gap between germline ends came to 12 bases. Here the CDR3 reads CASSDRGTSGNTIYF. In DNA, the CDR3 is TGTGCCAGCAGCGATAGAGGAACTTCTGGAAACACCATATATTTT.

The chain links TRBV24-1 to TRBJ2-5; 9 bases align to TRBD1. The germline V gene has CDR1 KGHDR and CDR2 SFDVKD. V shed 3 bases, J shed 4 bases, and the junction held 5 bases outside the gene matches. The CDR3 covers 15 residues. CDR3 protein: CATSDPGTGPETQYF. DNA for the CDR3: TGTGCCACCAGTGATCCGGGGACAGGGCCAGAGACCCAGTACTTC.

This clonotype was detected a few times. The chain links TRBV20-1 to TRBJ1-4; 8 bases are a match to TRBD1. Germline CDR1 reads DFQATT; CDR2 reads SNEGSKA (reference sequence). With 6 bases clipped from V and 7 bases from J, the junction kept 4 bases outside the gene matches. The CDR3 runs to 12 residues. CDR3 sequence: CSAQTGAEKLFF. In nucleotides, the CDR3 is TGCAGTGCCCAGACAGGGGCTGAAAAACTGTTTTTT.

This clonotype was seen more than once but under ten times. The chain uses TRBV7-2 and TRBJ2-1; tentative D call: TRBD1 (6 bases). V was clipped by 5 bases and J by 5 bases, with 16 bases between them. Looked up from germline, CDR1 is SGHTA and CDR2 is FQGNSA. The CDR3 runs 15 residues. Here the CDR3 reads CASSLDRQVHNEQFF. In nucleotides, the CDR3 is TGTGCCAGCAGCCTAGACAGGCAGGTACACAATGAGCAGTTCTTC.

V usage is TRBV6-2 or TRBV6-3 and J usage is TRBJ2-1, with TRBD2 identical over 10 bases. Unmatched junction bases numbered 10, after V lost 4 bases and J lost 10 bases. Germline loops: CDR1 MNHEY, CDR2 SVGEGT. This CDR3 spans 15 amino acids. The CDR3 sequence: CASSFTSGTSGEQFF. CDR3 nucleotide sequence: TGTGCCAGCAGTTTCACTAGCGGGACCTCAGGAGAGCAGTTCTTC.

The chain uses TRBV5-1 and TRBJ1-1; D might be TRBD1 (5 bases). V lost 0 bases, J lost 3 bases, and 15 bases lay in between. CDR1 SGHRS and CDR2 YFSETQ come from the germline V gene. This CDR3 contains 16 residues. The CDR3 spells CASSLVSRVGDTEAFF. CDR3 DNA sequence: TGCGCCAGCAGCTTGGTGTCCAGGGTGGGGGACACTGAAGCTTTCTTT.

The V and J genes are TRBV11-2 and TRBJ2-1; D is undetermined. The CDR3 spans 14 residues. Germline values: CDR1 SGHAT, CDR2 FQNNGV. The V end lost 5 bases, the J end lost 5 bases, and 13 bases lay between the germline ends. The CDR3 is CASSALSLNNEQFF. The CDR3 nucleotides read TGTGCCAGCAGCGCTTTGTCCCTCAACAATGAGCAGTTCTTC.

This clonotype came up a few times. The chain carries TRBV6-6 and TRBJ2-3; D unclear. Germline V CDR1 and CDR2: MNHNY, SVGAGI (reference sequence). This CDR3 is 10 amino acids long. The CDR3: CGVGTDTQYF. In DNA, the CDR3 is TGTGGGGTTGGGACAGATACGCAGTATTTT.

The chain couples TRBV19 to TRBJ2-1, with 8 bases lining up with TRBD2. Germline V gene data show CDR1 as LNHDA and CDR2 as SQIVND (reference sequence). The CDR3 contains 16 residues. V lost 5 bases to trimming and J lost 2 bases; unmatched junction nucleotides: 8. CDR3 in amino acids: CASSSGREGTYNEQFF. The CDR3 bases are TGTGCCAGTAGTTCGGGCCGGGAGGGCACCTACAATGAGCAGTTCTTC.

This clonotype was recorded a few times. The CDR3 is CASSLRTSNGEQFF. The CDR3 DNA sequence: TGTGCCAGCAGTTTACGGACTAGCAATGGTGAGCAGTTCTTC. This sequence joins TRBV6-5 and TRBJ2-1, with TRBD2 identical over 8 bases. CDR3 length: 14 amino acids. Germline V gene data show CDR1 as MNHEY and CDR2 as SVGAGI. V trimming: 4 bases; J trimming: 9 bases; junction bases outside the gene matches: 8.

The CDR3 loop reads CASSQGQAYNSPLHF. The CDR3 DNA is TGCGCCAGCAGCCAGGGGCAGGCTTATAATTCACCCCTCCACTTT. The V and J genes are TRBV5-1 and TRBJ1-6, with D perhaps TRBD1 (6 bases). The CDR3 length is 15 residues. Germline V gene data show CDR1 as SGHRS and CDR2 as YFSETQ. The germline V and J ends were trimmed by 4 bases and 4 bases, with 12 bases remaining between them. Full variable domain (outside the CDR3, taken from reference TRBV5-1 and TRBJ1-6): KAGVTQTPRYLIKTRGQQVTLSCSPISGHRSVSWYQQTPGQGLQFLFEYFSETQRNKGNFPGRFSGRQFSNSRSEMNVSTLELGDSALYLCASSQGQAYNSPLHFGNGTRLTVT.

This clonotype has a handful of counts. The chain recombines TRBV7-3 with TRBJ2-6, with TRBD1 as a possible D gene (6 bases). This CDR3 spans 16 amino acids. V lost 5 bases and J 0 bases, leaving 11 bases between the germline ends. The germline CDR1 and CDR2 sequences are SGHTA and FQGTGA. The CDR3 is CASSLGQTSGANVLTF. DNA of the CDR3: TGTGCCAGCAGCCTAGGACAGACCTCTGGGGCCAACGTCCTGACTTTC.

This chain links TRBV29-1 with TRBJ2-1, with D hard to call. The germline V and J ends were trimmed by 6 bases and 5 bases, with 14 bases remaining between them. This CDR3 contains 13 residues. The V gene's germline CDR1 is SQVTM and CDR2 ANQGSEA. The DNA for the CDR3 is TGCAGCGTAGCACGGGTCACCAACAATGAGCAGTTCTTC. Translating it yields CSVARVTNNEQFF.

This clonotype was detected many times. The V gene is TRBV10-3, the J gene TRBJ1-5, with 8 bases identical to TRBD1. V dropped 4 bases and J dropped 5; count of bases not matched to a gene: 4. Looked up from germline, CDR1 is ENHRY and CDR2 is SYGVKD. The CDR3 extends over 14 amino acids. This chain's CDR3 is CAISAGQVYQPQHF. The CDR3 DNA follows: TGTGCCATCAGTGCGGGACAGGTTTATCAGCCCCAGCATTTT.

This clonotype was picked up a small number of times. This chain joins TRBV27 and TRBJ2-7, with a possible D match to TRBD2 (6 bases). Between the trimmed V and J ends, which lost 4 bases and 3 bases, there was a span of 19 bases. CDR1 is MNHEY, CDR2 SMNVEV, per germline (reference sequence). The CDR3 has 16 residues. The CDR3 loop is CASSSTLASGVYEQYF. CDR3 nucleotides: TGTGCCAGCAGTTCAACTCTAGCTTCGGGGGTCTACGAGCAGTACTTC.

This clonotype was picked up a small number of times. The chain joins TRBV20-1 to TRBJ1-3; 9 nucleotides align to TRBD1. The ends lost 3 bases at V and 2 bases at J; junction bases unmatched: 2. The CDR3 is 14 amino acids. CDR1 is DFQATT and CDR2 is SNEGSKA in the germline V gene (reference sequence). Here the CDR3 reads CSASHRGPGNTIYF. CDR3 bases: TGCAGTGCTAGCCACAGGGGGCCTGGAAACACCATATATTTT.

This clonotype was seen more than once but under ten times. J is TRBJ2-7 and V is TRBV6-1; possibly TRBD2 for D (5 bases). The CDR3 length is 15 residues. Germline V gene data show CDR1 as MNHNS and CDR2 as SASEGT. V was cut by 3 bases and J by 3 bases, with 15 bases left in between. CDR3 amino acids: CASSDWDPGIYEQYF. The CDR3 DNA sequence: TGTGCCAGCAGTGATTGGGATCCCGGGATCTACGAGCAGTACTTC.

The chain employs TRBV3-1 and TRBJ2-2; a possible D gene is TRBD1 (6 bases). Germline CDR1 reads LGHDT; CDR2 reads YNNKEL (reference sequence). With 6 bases removed from V and 0 bases from J, the gap between germline ends came to 11 bases. The CDR3 is 15 residues long. The CDR3 nucleotides read TGTGCCAGCAGGCCAGGGGTCTCGAACACCGGGGAGCTGTTTTTT. Translation: CASRPGVSNTGELFF.

This clonotype turned up a few times. The chain couples TRBV5-1 to TRBJ1-1; unclear D gene. The V and J ends lost 0 bases and 4 bases respectively, with 10 bases between them. Germline CDR1 is SGHRS and CDR2 is YFSETQ. This CDR3 region has 14 residues. Here the CDR3 reads CASSLGRQGTEAFF. The CDR3 bases are TGCGCCAGCAGCTTGGGCAGACAAGGCACTGAAGCTTTCTTT. The whole variable domain, remainder taken from reference TRBV5-1 and TRBJ1-1, is KAGVTQTPRYLIKTRGQQVTLSCSPISGHRSVSWYQQTPGQGLQFLFEYFSETQRNKGNFPGRFSGRQFSNSRSEMNVSTLELGDSALYLCASSLGRQGTEAFFGQGTRLTVV.

CDR3 amino acids: CASSYRTDSTPFSKNIQYF. The CDR3 nucleotides are TGTGCCAGCAGTTACCGGACGGACAGTACACCTTTTTCCAAAAACATTCAGTACTTC. The rearrangement uses TRBV6-2 or TRBV6-3 and TRBJ2-4, with a possible D match to TRBD1 (6 bases). Trimming removed 2 bases from V and 2 bases from J, with 22 bases in between. The CDR3 loop spans 19 amino acids. The germline V gene has CDR1 MNHEY and CDR2 SVGEGT.

The genes are TRBV28 and TRBJ2-7; D is uncertain. Trimming removed 6 bases from V and 2 bases from J, with 17 bases in between. This CDR3 is built from 15 residues. The germline CDR1 and CDR2 sequences are MDHEN and SYDVKM. Here the CDR3 reads CASSPPGSTTYEQYF. The CDR3, as DNA: TGTGCCAGCAGCCCACCAGGATCTACTACCTACGAGCAGTACTTC.